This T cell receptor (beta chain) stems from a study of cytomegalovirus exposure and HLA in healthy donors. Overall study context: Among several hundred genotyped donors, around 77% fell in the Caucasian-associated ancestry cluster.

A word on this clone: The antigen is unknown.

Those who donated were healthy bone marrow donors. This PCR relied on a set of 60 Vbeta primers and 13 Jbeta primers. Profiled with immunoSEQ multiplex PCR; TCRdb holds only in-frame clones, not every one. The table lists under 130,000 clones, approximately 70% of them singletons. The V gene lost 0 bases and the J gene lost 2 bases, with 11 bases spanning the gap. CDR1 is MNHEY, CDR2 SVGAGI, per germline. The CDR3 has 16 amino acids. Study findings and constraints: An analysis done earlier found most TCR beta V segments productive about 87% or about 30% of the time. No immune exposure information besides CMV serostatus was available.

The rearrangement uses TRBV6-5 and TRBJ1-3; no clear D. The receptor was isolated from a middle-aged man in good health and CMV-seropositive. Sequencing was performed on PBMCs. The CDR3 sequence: CASSYSRTWAGNTIYF. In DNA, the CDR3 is TGTGCCAGCAGTTACTCGCGGACTTGGGCTGGAAACACCATATATTTT.